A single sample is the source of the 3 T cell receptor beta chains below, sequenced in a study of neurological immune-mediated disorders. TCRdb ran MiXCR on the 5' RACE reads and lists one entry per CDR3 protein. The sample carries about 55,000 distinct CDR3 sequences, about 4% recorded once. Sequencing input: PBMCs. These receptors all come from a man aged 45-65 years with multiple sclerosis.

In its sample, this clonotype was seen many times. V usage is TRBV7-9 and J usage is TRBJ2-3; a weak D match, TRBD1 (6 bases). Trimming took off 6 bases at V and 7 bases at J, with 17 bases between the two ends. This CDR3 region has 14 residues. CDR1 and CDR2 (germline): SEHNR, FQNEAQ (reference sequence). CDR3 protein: CASSPRPRDNTQYF. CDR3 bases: TGTGCCAGCAGTCCAAGGCCCCGGGACAATACGCAGTATTTT.

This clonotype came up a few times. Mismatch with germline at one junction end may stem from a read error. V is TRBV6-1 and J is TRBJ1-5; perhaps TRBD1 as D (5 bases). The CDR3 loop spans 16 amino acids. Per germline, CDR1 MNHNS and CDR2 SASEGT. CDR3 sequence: CASSEYPGGIIKPQNF. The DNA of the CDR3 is TGTGCCAGCAGTGAATATCCGGGGGGAATCATCAAGCCCCAGAATTTT.

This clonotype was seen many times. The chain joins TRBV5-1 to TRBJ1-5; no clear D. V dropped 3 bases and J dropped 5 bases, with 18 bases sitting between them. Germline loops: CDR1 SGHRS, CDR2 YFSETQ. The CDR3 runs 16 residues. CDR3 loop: CASSYLGPPGDQPQHF. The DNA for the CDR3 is TGCGCCAGCAGCTATTTAGGGCCACCTGGGGATCAGCCCCAGCATTTT.